Ten or more counts support the clone carrying this TCR beta chain. Antigen specificity is unknown. This sample is part of a study of neurological immune-mediated disorders. The study, taken as a whole, reports: Levels of TCR clonal expansion peaked in HTLV-1-associated myelopathy and reached their lowest in multiple sclerosis, under those of healthy controls.

V lost 5 bases and J lost 1, with 13 bases in between. Looked up from germline, CDR1 is DFQATT and CDR2 is SNEGSKA (reference sequence). There are 14 residues in the CDR3. From 15-18 subjects, each sequencing run yielded over 160 million TCR-beta sequences. TCRdb reanalysed the 5' RACE reads using MiXCR and keeps one entry per CDR3 protein. In the table there are roughly 80,000 distinct CDR3 sequences, over 9% of which are singletons. This chain links TRBV20-1 with TRBJ2-3; either TRBD1 or TRBD2 may fit D (6 bases each). The sequenced material came from PBMCs. The clonotype comes from a man aged 35-49 years in good health. CDR3 in DNA: TGCAGTGCTGAGGGGGGACGGGGCACAGATACGCAGTATTTT. Encoded protein: CSAEGGRGTDTQYF.